The rows below give T cell receptor beta chains drawn from one sample of a study of T-cell reconstitution after alpha-beta-depleted transplantation in children. One entry per CDR3 protein results from TCRdb running MiXCR on the PCR reads. The sample shows roughly 250,000 distinct CDR3 sequences, 6.5% to 10% of them seen only once. Source: PBMCs, mostly from graft donor cells, taken 180 days after TCRalphabeta/CD19-depleted stem cell transplant. These receptors all stem from a male patient under 18 who had a stem cell transplant for acute lymphoblastic leukemia, so the T cells may come from the graft donor. Each CDR3 is given with its conserved first and last residue. Each record gives: CDR3 length, J gene, clone size, V gene, D gene, CDR3 DNA, CDR3 protein. A D gene is named only where the DNA matches it firmly. Each size is once, few, many or a size class.

15	TRBJ2-7	many	TRBV5-1	-	TGCGCCAGCAGCTTGGACAGGAGCACACCCTACGAGCAGTACTTC	CASSLDRSTPYEQYF
14	TRBJ1-1	many	TRBV7-4	-	TGTGCCAGCAGCTTAGGACACGTCAACACTGAAGCTTTCTTT	CASSLGHVNTEAFF
13	TRBJ1-5	few	TRBV19	-	TGTGCCAGTAGTCCATCAGGGTGGCAGCCCCAGCATTTT	CASSPSGWQPQHF
14	TRBJ1-1	many	TRBV5-5	-	TGTGCCAGCAGCTTCGGGGCAGGGAACACTGAAGCTTTCTTT	CASSFGAGNTEAFF
12	TRBJ1-1	many	TRBV7-2	-	TGTGCCAGCAGGGAACTTACAGGGGAAGCTTTCTTT	CASRELTGEAFF
12	TRBJ2-2	many	TRBV20-1	-	TGCAGTGCTAGGAGCAGGCCCGGGGAGCTGTTTTTT	CSARSRPGELFF
14	TRBJ2-5	many	TRBV7-8	-	TGTGCCAGCAGCTTAGAACTCCTCCAGGAGACCCAGTACTTC	CASSLELLQETQYF
14	TRBJ1-1	many	TRBV4-1	-	TGCGCCAGCAGCCAATCCCGGGTGAACACTGAAGCTTTCTTT	CASSQSRVNTEAFF
17	TRBJ1-4	many	TRBV18	-	TGTGCCAGCTCACCACGGAGTCGAAATACAGGGCCTGAAAAACTGTTTTTT	CASSPRSRNTGPEKLFF
14	TRBJ2-1	many	TRBV29-1	TRBD2	TGCAGCGTTGGGCCTAGCGGGGTGTACAATGAGCAGTTCTTC	CSVGPSGVYNEQFF
18	TRBJ1-1	many	TRBV6-2/TRBV6-3	TRBD1	TGTGCCAGCAGTTACACGTTCCATCCGACAGGGGCGAACACTGAAGCTTTCTTT	CASSYTFHPTGANTEAFF
14	TRBJ1-1	many	TRBV7-9	-	TGTGCCAGCAGCCCCGCAGGGGCGCGAGATGAAGCTTTCTTT	CASSPAGARDEAFF